These T cell receptor beta chains were read from a single sample in a study of blood T cell repertoires in COVID-19. Libraries were prepared by immunoSEQ multiplex PCR; TCRdb keeps only in-frame clonotypes and omits some of them. The table includes 200,000 to 300,000 clones, roughly 87% detected once. Sequencing used peripheral blood. Receptor source: a woman aged 25 to 45 with acute or convalescent COVID-19. The CDR3 runs from the conserved cysteine through the conserved F or W. Each record gives: CDR3 DNA, CDR3 protein, D gene, J gene, V gene, clone size. D genes are given only for firm matches. Clone size is given for some rows only: seen once, a few or many times, or a class if the clone is expanded.

TGTGCCAGCAGCGTAGATGGTAGCCCGTCCTACAATGAGCAGTTCTTC | CASSVDGSPSYNEQFF | . | TRBJ2-1 | TRBV9 | .
TGTGCCAGCAGCCCGGACAGGGGGTTCACTGAAGCTTTCTTT | CASSPDRGFTEAFF | TRBD1 | TRBJ1-1 | TRBV7-9 | .
TGTGCCAGCAACCCCCGCAGGGGGAGCTACGAGCAGTACTTC | CASNPRRGSYEQYF | TRBD1 | TRBJ2-7 | TRBV6-2/TRBV6-3 | once
TGTGCCTGGGGCAGGGGGGCTTTGAACACTGAAGCTTTCTTT | CAWGRGALNTEAFF | TRBD1 | TRBJ1-1 | TRBV30 | .
TGTGCCAGTAGTATCTTTGGCGGTAACACTGAAGCTTTCTTT | CASSIFGGNTEAFF | . | TRBJ1-1 | TRBV19 | .
TGTGCCAGCAGTTACAGGGGAAATGAGCAGTTCTTC | CASSYRGNEQFF | . | TRBJ2-1 | TRBV6-5 | few
TGTGCCACCAGGGGGGCAGACAATGAGCAGTTCTTC | CATRGADNEQFF | . | TRBJ2-1 | TRBV24-1 | .
TGCGCCAGCTCCCAGACAGATCTCAACACCGGGGAGCTGTTTTTT | CASSQTDLNTGELFF | . | TRBJ2-2 | TRBV4-3 | .
TGTGCCAGCAGCCGAATACCGGGACAGAAAGTCTACGAGCAGTACTTC | CASSRIPGQKVYEQYF | TRBD1 | TRBJ2-7 | TRBV11-2 | once
TGTGCCAGCAGTCCCTCCGGACAGGGGGCTTCACTGTATGGCTACACCTTC | CASSPSGQGASLYGYTF | TRBD1 | TRBJ1-2 | TRBV28 | few
TGTGCCAGTAGTGACACCTACGAGCAGTACTTC | CASSDTYEQYF | . | TRBJ2-7 | TRBV19 | few
TGTGCCAGCAGCCTGGGGACAGGGCGGGCCCAAGAGACCCAGTACTTC | CASSLGTGRAQETQYF | TRBD1 | TRBJ2-5 | TRBV11-2 | .
TGTGCCAGCTCACCGGGCAGGGGAAATGAAAAACTGTTTTTT | CASSPGRGNEKLFF | . | TRBJ1-4 | TRBV18 | .
TGTGCCAGCAGCTTAGGCGTGAACAATGAGCAGTTCTTC | CASSLGVNNEQFF | . | TRBJ2-1 | TRBV7-6 | .
TGTGCCAGCAGCCGGGGACAGGGTGGCGAGCAGTACTTC | CASSRGQGGEQYF | TRBD1 | TRBJ2-7 | TRBV3-1/TRBV3-2 | .
TGTGCCAGCAGCCAGACAACAGTTCATGGCTACACCTTC | CASSQTTVHGYTF | . | TRBJ1-2 | TRBV7-9 | .
TGTGCCAGCAGCTTAATGGGACAGGGAAAGATCCCCTACGAGCAGTACTTC | CASSLMGQGKIPYEQYF | TRBD1 | TRBJ2-7 | TRBV7-3 | .
TGTGCCAGCAGTTACAGGTCTAGCGGGAGAGCTTCTAGCACAGATACGCAGTATTTT | CASSYRSSGRASSTDTQYF | TRBD2 | TRBJ2-3 | TRBV6-2/TRBV6-3 | once
TGTGCCAGCAGCCCCCCGGGACTAGCGGGAGTTGGTGAGCAGTTCTTC | CASSPPGLAGVGEQFF | TRBD2 | TRBJ2-1 | TRBV7-9 | .
TGTGCCAGCAGCCACAGGGGAACCCCCTACGAGCAGTACTTC | CASSHRGTPYEQYF | . | TRBJ2-7 | TRBV14 | .
TGTGCCAGCAGCGTAGGGCGGGGGAGCACAGATACGCAGTATTTT | CASSVGRGSTDTQYF | TRBD2 | TRBJ2-3 | TRBV9 | .
TGTGCCAGCAGCTTAGTCCAGAACACCGGGGAGCTGTTTTTT | CASSLVQNTGELFF | . | TRBJ2-2 | TRBV11-3 | few
TGTGCCGGGGGACAGCGCAGCAATCAGCCCCAGCATTTT | CAGGQRSNQPQHF | TRBD1 | TRBJ1-5 | TRBV6-5 | .
TGTGCCAGCAGCACGCGGGACAGGGGGAAATATGGCTACACCTTC | CASSTRDRGKYGYTF | TRBD1 | TRBJ1-2 | TRBV9 | .
TGTGCCAGCAGCTTAGGCCGAGCAGGGCTGGTCACCGGGGAGCTGTTTTTT | CASSLGRAGLVTGELFF | . | TRBJ2-2 | TRBV13 | .
TGTGCCAGCAGCATACGGGACATCTCCGAGCAGTACTTC | CASSIRDISEQYF | . | TRBJ2-7 | TRBV11-3 | .
TGTGCCAGCAGCCAGCCGGGACTAGCGGGTACCACAGATACGCAGTATTTT | CASSQPGLAGTTDTQYF | TRBD2 | TRBJ2-3 | TRBV3-1/TRBV3-2 | .
TGCGCCAGCAGTGAGAGACAGCCTAATTCACCCCTCCACTTT | CASSERQPNSPLHF | . | TRBJ1-6 | TRBV10-2 | few
TGTGCCAGCAGCCAAGTAGGAGGTTTTATTGACTATGGCTACACCTTC | CASSQVGGFIDYGYTF | . | TRBJ1-2 | TRBV14 | .
TGTGCCAGTAGTATTTATGGAACGGGGGGGCTTGTCGAGCAGTACTTC | CASSIYGTGGLVEQYF | TRBD2 | TRBJ2-7 | TRBV19 | .
TGTGCCAGCAGCGTAAGCCCCCTCCCGCTGGGAGGCTCCACAGATACGCAGTATTTT | CASSVSPLPLGGSTDTQYF | . | TRBJ2-3 | TRBV9 | .
TGTGCCAGCAGCTTAGCATCGGGGTTGACCTACGAGCAGTACTTC | CASSLASGLTYEQYF | . | TRBJ2-7 | TRBV7-6 | .
TGTGCCAGCAGCTTAAACATAAGAGAGACCCAGTACTTC | CASSLNIRETQYF | . | TRBJ2-5 | TRBV11-2 | .
TGTGCCAGCAGCCCCCTGGGGGCCTCCTACGAGCAGTACTTC | CASSPLGASYEQYF | . | TRBJ2-7 | TRBV6-5 | few
TGTGCCAGCAGTAGCACCTCCTACGAGCAGTACTTC | CASSSTSYEQYF | . | TRBJ2-7 | TRBV6-5 | once
TGTGCCACCAGTGACCAGGGCGGTAATCAGCCCCAGCATTTT | CATSDQGGNQPQHF | . | TRBJ1-5 | TRBV24-1 | .